Included here is one T cell receptor beta chain sequence, with context. Its antigen is not identified. The assay was immunoSEQ multiplex PCR, and TCRdb's table has in-frame clones only and misses some. The sample yields under 75,000 clones, around 81% seen once. The data are from a study of cytomegalovirus exposure and HLA in healthy donors. The V and J ends lost 2 bases and 5 bases, in that order; junction bases with no gene match: 3. The CDR3 runs 15 residues. The germline V gene has CDR1 MGHRA and CDR2 YSYEKL. Study findings and constraints: Among TCR beta chains, those listed as cytomegalovirus-associated numbered about 150. Cytomegalovirus status, reportedly, was diagnosed with high specificity and sensitivity by the classifier. For most TCR sequences rarity was the rule, although some public TCRs occurred in many donors. It was confirmed in vitro that a few of the CMV-associated chains were specific for CMV antigens.

The rearrangement links TRBV4-1 to TRBJ2-1; 10 positions match TRBD2. This clonotype was sampled from a man aged 30 to 39 in good health and CMV-seronegative. The sequenced material came from PBMCs. DNA of the CDR3: TGCGCCAGCAGCCAACTAGCGGGGGTCGACAATGAGCAGTTCTTC. Encoded protein: CASSQLAGVDNEQFF.